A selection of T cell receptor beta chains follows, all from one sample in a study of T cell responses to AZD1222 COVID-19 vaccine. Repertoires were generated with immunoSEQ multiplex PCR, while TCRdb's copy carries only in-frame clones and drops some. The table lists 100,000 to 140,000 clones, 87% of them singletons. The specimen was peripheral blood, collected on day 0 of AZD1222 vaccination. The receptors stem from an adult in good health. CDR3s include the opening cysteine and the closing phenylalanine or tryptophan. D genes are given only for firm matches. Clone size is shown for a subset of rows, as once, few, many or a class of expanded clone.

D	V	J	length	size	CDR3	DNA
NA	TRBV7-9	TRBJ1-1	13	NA	CASSVQGNTEAFF	TGTGCCAGCAGCGTTCAGGGAAACACTGAAGCTTTCTTT
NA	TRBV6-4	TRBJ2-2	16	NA	CASSGEGIPNTGELFF	TGTGCCAGCAGTGGAGAGGGCATCCCGAACACCGGGGAGCTGTTTTTT
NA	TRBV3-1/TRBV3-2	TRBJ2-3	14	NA	CASSQTTSTDTQYF	TGTGCCAGCAGCCAGACTACTAGCACAGATACGCAGTATTTT
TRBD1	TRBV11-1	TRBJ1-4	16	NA	CASSFNGQGVGEKLFF	TGTGCCAGCAGCTTTAACGGACAGGGCGTTGGTGAAAAACTGTTTTTT
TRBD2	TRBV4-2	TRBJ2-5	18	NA	CASSQAPSGQGYQETQYF	TGTGCCAGCAGCCAAGCCCCTAGCGGGCAAGGATACCAAGAGACCCAGTACTTC
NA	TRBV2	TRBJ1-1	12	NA	CASSGQGGEAFF	TGTGCCAGCAGTGGGCAGGGCGGTGAAGCTTTCTTT
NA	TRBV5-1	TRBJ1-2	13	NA	CASSSGANYGYTF	TGCGCCAGCAGCTCGGGAGCTAACTATGGCTACACCTTC
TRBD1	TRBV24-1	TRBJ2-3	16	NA	CATSDIRDRDPDTQYF	TGTGCCACCAGTGACATCCGGGACAGGGATCCAGATACGCAGTATTTT
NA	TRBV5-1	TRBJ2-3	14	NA	CASTLGAGPDTQYF	TGCGCCAGCACCCTTGGAGCGGGTCCAGATACGCAGTATTTT
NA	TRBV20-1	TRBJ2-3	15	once	CSASSRAAGTDTQYF	TGCAGTGCTAGTTCCCGGGCGGCGGGGACAGATACGCAGTATTTT
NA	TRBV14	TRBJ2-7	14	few	CASSPTRQFAEQYF	TGTGCCAGCAGCCCTACTCGACAGTTCGCCGAGCAGTACTTC
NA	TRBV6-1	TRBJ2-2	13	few	CASSDRSFGELFF	TGTGCCAGCAGTGACAGGAGTTTCGGGGAGCTGTTTTTT
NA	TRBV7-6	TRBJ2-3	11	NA	CASSLSDTQYF	TGTGCCAGCAGCTTATCAGATACGCAGTATTTT
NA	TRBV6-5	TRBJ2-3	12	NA	CASSPDRYTQYF	TGTGCCAGCAGCCCCGACCGATATACGCAGTATTTT
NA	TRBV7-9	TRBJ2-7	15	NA	CAAFTGPGKYYEQYF	TGTGCCGCCTTCACGGGGCCAGGGAAATACTACGAGCAGTACTTC
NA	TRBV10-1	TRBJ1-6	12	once	CASSESEYRLHF	TGCGCCAGCAGTGAGTCGGAATATCGCCTCCACTTT
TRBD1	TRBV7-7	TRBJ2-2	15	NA	CASSLGQGAPGELFF	TGTGCCAGCAGCCTCGGACAGGGGGCGCCCGGGGAGCTGTTTTTT
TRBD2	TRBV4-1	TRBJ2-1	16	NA	CASSLSDGTIEYEQFF	TGCGCCAGCAGCCTGAGTGACGGGACTATTGAGTATGAGCAGTTCTTC
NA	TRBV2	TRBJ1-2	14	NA	CASGVGDQNYGYTF	TGTGCCAGCGGCGTGGGAGACCAAAACTATGGCTACACCTTC
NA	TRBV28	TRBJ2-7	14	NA	CASSLLRALYEQYF	TGTGCCAGCAGTTTATTGCGGGCCCTCTACGAGCAGTACTTC
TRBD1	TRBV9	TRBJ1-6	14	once	CASSIQGTNSPLHF	TGTGCCAGCAGCATACAGGGGACTAATTCACCCCTCCACTTT
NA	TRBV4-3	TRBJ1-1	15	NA	CASSQDLGGWTEAFF	TGCGCCAGCAGCCAAGATCTGGGGGGTTGGACTGAAGCTTTCTTT
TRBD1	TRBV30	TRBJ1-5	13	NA	CAWSGTGGQPQHF	TGTGCCTGGAGCGGGACAGGGGGACAGCCCCAGCATTTT
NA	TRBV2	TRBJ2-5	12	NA	CASVQQQETQYF	TGTGCCAGCGTCCAACAGCAAGAGACCCAGTACTTC
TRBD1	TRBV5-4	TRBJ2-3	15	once	CASSPDRGLTDTQYF	TGTGCCAGCAGTCCGGACAGGGGTTTAACAGATACGCAGTATTTT
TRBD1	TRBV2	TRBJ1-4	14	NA	CASSGGTGGEKLFF	TGTGCCAGCAGTGGTGGGACAGGAGGTGAAAAACTGTTTTTT
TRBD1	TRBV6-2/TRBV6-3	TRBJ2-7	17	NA	CASSYTRTGGSSYEQYF	TGTGCCAGCAGTTACACCCGGACAGGGGGAAGCTCCTACGAGCAGTACTTC
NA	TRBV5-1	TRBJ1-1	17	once	CASSLIRAGVSNTEAFF	TGCGCCAGCAGCTTGATTAGGGCAGGGGTTTCTAACACTGAAGCTTTCTTT
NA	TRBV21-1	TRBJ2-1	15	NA	CASSKEGVGKDEQFF	TGTGCCAGCAGCAAAGAAGGTGTGGGTAAGGATGAGCAGTTCTTC
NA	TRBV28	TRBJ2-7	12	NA	CASSLFRFEQYF	TGTGCCAGCAGTTTATTCCGTTTCGAGCAGTACTTC
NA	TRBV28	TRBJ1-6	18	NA	CASSLLKGLSSYNSPLHF	TGTGCCAGCAGTTTACTGAAGGGGCTTTCCTCCTATAATTCACCCCTCCACTTT
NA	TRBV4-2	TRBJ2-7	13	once	CASSQVSQGEQYF	TGTGCCAGCAGCCAAGTAAGCCAAGGGGAGCAGTACTTC
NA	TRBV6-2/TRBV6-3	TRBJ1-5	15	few	CASSYSGRLNQPQHF	TGTGCCAGCAGTTACTCCGGACGGCTGAATCAGCCCCAGCATTTT
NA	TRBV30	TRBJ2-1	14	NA	CAWSAASSYNEQFF	TGTGCCTGGAGTGCAGCGTCCTCCTACAATGAGCAGTTCTTC
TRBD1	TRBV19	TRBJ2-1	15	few	CASSITGGSYNEQFF	TGTGCCAGTAGTATTACAGGGGGCTCCTACAATGAGCAGTTCTTC
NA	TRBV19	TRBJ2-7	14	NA	CASSITPAGPEQYF	TGTGCCAGTAGTATAACCCCGGCAGGGCCCGAGCAGTACTTC
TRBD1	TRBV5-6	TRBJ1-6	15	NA	CASSYRDRVYSPLHF	TGTGCCAGCAGCTACCGGGACAGGGTTTATTCACCCCTCCACTTT
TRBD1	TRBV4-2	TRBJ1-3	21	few	CASSQEVPGRGLLSSGNTIYF	TGTGCCAGCAGCCAGGAAGTCCCGGGTAGGGGGCTCCTCAGCTCTGGAAACACCATATATTTT
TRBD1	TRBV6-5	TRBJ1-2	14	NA	CASSLAGTDYGYTF	TGTGCCAGCAGTTTAGCCGGGACAGACTATGGCTACACCTTC
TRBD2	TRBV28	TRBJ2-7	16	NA	CASSPPRTSTVYEQYF	TGTGCCAGCAGTCCCCCCCGGACTAGTACGGTCTACGAGCAGTACTTC